This T cell receptor beta chain is drawn from a study of blood T cell repertoires in COVID-19. The V end was cut by 4 bases, the J end by 4 bases, with 10 bases between. The germline V gene has CDR1 SGHTA and CDR2 FQGNSA. This CDR3 contains 13 residues. Measured with immunoSEQ multiplex PCR; TCRdb has only the in-frame clones, and not every one. The table shows some 100,000 clones, with approximately 84% occurring only once. This TCR derives from a woman aged 60 to 75 with acute or convalescent COVID-19. This rearrangement joins TRBV7-2 to TRBJ1-1; D possibly corresponds to TRBD1 (6 bases). Sequenced: peripheral blood. Written as DNA, the CDR3 is TGTGCCAGCAGCTCGGACAGATTCACTGAAGCTTTCTTT. Protein: CASSSDRFTEAFF.